The rows below give T cell receptor beta chains drawn from one sample of a study of blood T cell repertoires in COVID-19. Libraries were prepared by immunoSEQ multiplex PCR; TCRdb keeps only in-frame clonotypes and omits some of them. The table lists about 88,000 clones, about 85% of them singletons. The sample comprised peripheral blood. These receptors all come from an older woman with acute or convalescent COVID-19. Each CDR3 is given with its conserved first and last residue.

v_call,j_call,cdr3_aa
TRBV5-1,TRBJ2-2,CASSLVPDRRNTGELFF
TRBV3-1/TRBV3-2,TRBJ2-5,CASSSPLAEYETQYF
TRBV20-1,TRBJ1-5,CSASAGLMGNQPQHF
TRBV18,TRBJ2-1,CASSPKAVGLGPPYNEQFF
TRBV10-2,TRBJ2-5,CASSDPTQRTSGGNIQETQYF
TRBV9,TRBJ1-3,CASSVLPQGQGGNTIYF
TRBV7-9,TRBJ2-3,CASSSTAGAQDTQYF
TRBV5-1,TRBJ2-2,CASSFSQGSGELFF
TRBV15,TRBJ2-1,CATSRGQGIGLNEQFF
TRBV19,TRBJ2-5,CASRPTGGAETQYF
TRBV6-1,TRBJ1-5,CASSEARTGVSNQPQHF
TRBV6-4,TRBJ2-1,CASSELSGGHNEQFF
TRBV7-2,TRBJ2-5,CASSPSSFQETQYF
TRBV21-1,TRBJ2-1,CASTNRGTSGSYNEQFF
TRBV5-1,TRBJ2-1,CASSPPSSYNEQFF
TRBV29-1,TRBJ1-1,CSGLLGAEAFF
TRBV9,TRBJ1-2,CASSVATGNGYTF
TRBV11-3,TRBJ2-3,CASSRPTGGTDTQYF
TRBV12-3/TRBV12-4,TRBJ1-5,CASRYSNQPQHF
TRBV2,TRBJ2-5,CASFLNLLAPSVQETQYF
TRBV7-7,TRBJ2-2,CASSLASGNTGELFF
TRBV2,TRBJ2-5,CASSETKTQYF
TRBV2,TRBJ2-1,CASTTDRGHYNEQFF
TRBV11-2,TRBJ2-3,CASSSYSGRARHTDTQYF
TRBV2,TRBJ1-5,CASSGLVRGYNQPQHF
TRBV7-7,TRBJ2-3,CASSAIAGQTDTQYF
TRBV6-1,TRBJ2-1,CASRRDRDRGEQFF
TRBV30,TRBJ1-1,CAWKFSLEAFF
TRBV27,TRBJ2-5,CASSLSGTSGWETQYF
TRBV2,TRBJ1-1,CASSERAGGMNTEAFF
TRBV19,TRBJ1-3,CASSRDNSGNTIYF
TRBV5-4,TRBJ2-1,CASSLAGGRDEQFF
TRBV7-9,TRBJ1-1,CASSPRQGRNTEAFF
TRBV5-4,TRBJ1-6,CASSLGPGSILSPLHF
TRBV11-2,TRBJ2-1,CASSLQGAYNEQFF
TRBV21-1,TRBJ2-3,CASSKSPRGRTDTQYF
TRBV4-3,TRBJ1-2,CASSQTGIYGYTF
TRBV7-9,TRBJ1-1,CASSQEANTEAFF
TRBV3-1/TRBV3-2,TRBJ1-1,CASSGGASNTEAFF
TRBV19,TRBJ1-1,CASSGEGRAANTEAFF
TRBV29-1,TRBJ1-3,CSVRSSGNTIYF
TRBV27,TRBJ2-1,CASSLQPGLAGSRNEQFF
TRBV6-2/TRBV6-3,TRBJ2-1,CASSGGSEYNEQFF
TRBV3-1/TRBV3-2,TRBJ2-1,CASSPPGVSYNEQFF
TRBV5-1,TRBJ2-1,CASRQGLADYNEQFF
TRBV5-1,TRBJ2-2,CASSPGGLAGLPVAEELFF
TRBV11-2,TRBJ2-5,CASSSGLAGGQETQYF
TRBV7-2,TRBJ2-1,CASSLWAGPYNEQFF
TRBV5-4,TRBJ2-2,CASSRQGTGGFATGELFF
TRBV3-1/TRBV3-2,TRBJ1-2,CASSQKQQYYGYTF
TRBV9,TRBJ2-3,CASSVGGGTQYF
TRBV11-2,TRBJ1-6,CASSLATGGLSPLHF
TRBV5-1,TRBJ1-2,CASSRARGPANYGYTF
TRBV21-1,TRBJ2-5,CASTRYQETQYF
TRBV11-2,TRBJ1-1,CASSWGTGGYDEAFF
TRBV4-1,TRBJ1-5,CASSHLTGANNQPQHF
TRBV5-1,TRBJ1-4,CASSVQGNEKLFF